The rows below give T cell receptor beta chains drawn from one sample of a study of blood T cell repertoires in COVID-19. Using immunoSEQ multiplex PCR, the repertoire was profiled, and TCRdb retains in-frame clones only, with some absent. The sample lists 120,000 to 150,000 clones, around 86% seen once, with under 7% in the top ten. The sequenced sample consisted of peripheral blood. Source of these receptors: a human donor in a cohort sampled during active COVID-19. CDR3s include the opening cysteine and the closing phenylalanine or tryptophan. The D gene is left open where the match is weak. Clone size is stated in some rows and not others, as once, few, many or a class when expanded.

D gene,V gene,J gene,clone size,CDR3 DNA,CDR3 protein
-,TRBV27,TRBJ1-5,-,TGTGCCAGCAGGCCGGGACCCAGGGGACAGCCCCAGCATTTT,CASRPGPRGQPQHF
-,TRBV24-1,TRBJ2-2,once,TGTGCCACCAGTGATTTCCGGGTCCCCAACACCGGGGAGCTGTTTTTT,CATSDFRVPNTGELFF
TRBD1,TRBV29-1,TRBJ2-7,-,TGCAGCGTTGAAAGGGACAGTAACGAGCAGTACTTC,CSVERDSNEQYF
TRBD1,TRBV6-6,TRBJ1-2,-,TGTGCCAGCAGGCCCGGGACAGGCCTGAACTATGGCTACACCTTC,CASRPGTGLNYGYTF
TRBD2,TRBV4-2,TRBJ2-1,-,TGTGCCAGCAGCCCAACCGGGACTAGCTCCTACAATGAGCAGTTCTTC,CASSPTGTSSYNEQFF
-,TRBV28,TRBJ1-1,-,TGTGCCAGCAGTTTACGGGTGAACACTGAAGCTTTCTTT,CASSLRVNTEAFF
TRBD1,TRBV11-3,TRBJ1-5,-,TGTGCCAGCTCCAGGGGGGATCAGCCCCAGCATTTT,CASSRGDQPQHF
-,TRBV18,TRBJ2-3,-,TGTGCCAGCTCACCAGGGGGCTCCACAGATACGCAGTATTTT,CASSPGGSTDTQYF
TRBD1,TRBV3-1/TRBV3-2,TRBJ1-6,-,TGTGCCAGCAGCCTTTACGGACAGGACGGTTCACCCCTCCACTTT,CASSLYGQDGSPLHF
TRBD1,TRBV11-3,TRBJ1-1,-,TGTGCCAGCAGCCACACAGGGGACACTGAAGCTTTCTTT,CASSHTGDTEAFF